The 21 T cell receptor beta chains below come from one sample, sequenced in a study of Graves' ophthalmopathy and Graves' hyperthyroidism. RNA transcripts provided the template for amplifying TCR beta CDR3 regions. First-round RT-PCR with HTBI primers preceded a second-round multiplex PCR. In TCRdb, the multiplex PCR reads were re-called with MiXCR into one record per CDR3 protein. The sample yields roughly 1.1 million distinct CDR3 sequences, about 38% seen once. Sample: peripheral blood or thyroid tissue (not recorded which). These receptors all come from an adult man with Graves' hyperthyroidism.

This clonotype was seen ten or more times. The DNA for the CDR3 is TGTGCCAGCAGCCCCTCAGCGGGAGCCCCCGGGCCCTACGAGCAGTACTTC. Its protein product is CASSPSAGAPGPYEQYF. J is TRBJ2-7 and V is TRBV7-8; 8 positions match TRBD2. CDR3 length: 17 residues. Germline CDR1 reads SGHVS; CDR2 reads FQNEAQ. The J segment lost 2 bases and the V segment lost 5 bases, leaving 14 bases of the junction unmatched. Full variable domain (remainder filled in from reference TRBV7-8 and TRBJ2-7): GAGVSQSPRYKVAKRGQDVALRCDPISGHVSLFWYQQALGQGPEFLTYFQNEAQLDKSGLPSDRFFAERPEGSVSTLKIQRTQQEDSAVYLCASSPSAGAPGPYEQYFGPGTRLTVT.

This clonotype has ten or more counts. The CDR3 spells CASSLVTGSSYEQYF. The CDR3 DNA is TGCGCCAGCAGCTTGGTTACAGGCAGCTCCTACGAGCAGTACTTC. The chain links TRBV5-1 to TRBJ2-7, with a possible D match to TRBD1 (5 bases). This CDR3 is 15 amino acids long. CDR1 and CDR2 from the germline V gene are SGHRS and YFSETQ. The germline V and J ends were trimmed by 0 bases and 0 bases, with 10 bases remaining between them.

This clonotype was seen repeatedly, ten times or more. The chain combines TRBV19 with TRBJ1-4; 7 bases line up with TRBD1. Germline V CDR1 and CDR2: LNHDA, SQIVND (reference sequence). CDR3 size: 14 residues. The trim removed 7 bases at V and 10 bases at J, leaving 12 bases unmatched. CDR3 sequence: CASTPGRQGGKLFF. The CDR3 region has the DNA TGTGCCAGTACTCCGGGGCGACAGGGCGGAAAACTGTTTTTT.

The V gene is TRBV30, the J gene TRBJ1-4; perhaps TRBD1 as D (5 bases). The CDR3 contains 14 residues. Germline CDR1 is GTSNPN and CDR2 is SVGIG (reference sequence). Trimming stripped 1 base from V and 7 bases from J, with 13 bases between. The CDR3 is CAWSEGFVSEKLFF. The DNA of the CDR3 is TGTGCCTGGAGTGAGGGGTTTGTAAGTGAAAAACTGTTTTTT.

This clonotype was recorded many times. The chain carries TRBV7-9 and TRBJ2-7; 12 nucleotides align to TRBD1. Germline values: CDR1 SEHNR, CDR2 FQNEAQ (reference sequence). CDR3 length: 15 residues. Germline trimming cut 5 bases from V and 2 bases from J; bases unmatched to any gene: 4. DNA for the CDR3: TGTGCCAGCAGCAAGGGACAGGGGGCGGCCTACGAGCAGTACTTC. Its translation: CASSKGQGAAYEQYF.

The gene calls are TRBV7-9 and TRBJ1-1, with 9 bases matching TRBD1. The J segment lost 11 bases and the V segment lost 5 bases, leaving 6 bases of the junction unmatched. This CDR3 has 12 residues. Germline lookup yields CDR1 SEHNR and CDR2 FQNEAQ (reference sequence). As DNA, the CDR3 is TGTGCCAGCAGCAAGAAAGGACAGGGGGCTTTCTTT. Its translation: CASSKKGQGAFF.

This clonotype occurred many times. The chain employs TRBV13 and TRBJ2-7; TRBD1 matches 8 bases. The CDR3 is 17 residues long. J gave up 0 bases and V 5 bases, and 12 bases lay outside the gene matches. Germline V CDR1 and CDR2: PRHDT, FYEKMQ (reference sequence). The CDR3 is CASSTLTGDLNSYEQYF. Written as DNA, the CDR3 is TGTGCCAGCAGCACCCTGACAGGGGACTTGAACTCCTACGAGCAGTACTTC. The full variable domain, with the rest looked up from reference TRBV13 and TRBJ2-7, is AAGVIQSPRHLIKEKRETATLKCYPIPRHDTVYWYQQGPGQDPQFLISFYEKMQSDKGSIPDRFSAQQFSDYHSELNMSSLELGDSALYFCASSTLTGDLNSYEQYFGPGTRLTVT.

The J gene is TRBJ1-6, the V gene TRBV10-2; 8 nucleotides align to TRBD1. CDR3 length equals 14 residues. Germline trimming cut 2 bases from V and 9 bases from J; bases unmatched to any gene: 3. Germline CDR1 reads WSHSY; CDR2 reads SAAADI. The CDR3 protein is CASSEPDRVSPLHF. DNA of the CDR3: TGCGCCAGCAGTGAGCCGGACAGGGTTTCACCCCTCCACTTT.

This chain joins TRBV7-9 and TRBJ2-5; TRBD2 matches 11 bases. The trim removed 5 bases at V and 4 bases at J, leaving 6 bases unmatched. The CDR3 consists of 15 residues. Germline V CDR1 and CDR2: SEHNR, FQNEAQ (reference sequence). In DNA, the CDR3 is TGTGCCAGCAGCGCCGGGACTAGCGGAGCAGAGACCCAGTACTTC. Its protein is CASSAGTSGAETQYF.

The rearrangement uses TRBV7-2 and TRBJ1-5, with 8 bases lining up with TRBD1. V lost 4 bases to trimming and J lost 6 bases; unmatched junction nucleotides: 5. The CDR3 consists of 14 residues. CDR1 is SGHTA, CDR2 FQGNSA, per germline. As DNA, the CDR3 is TGTGCCAGCAGCTGGACAGGGTCGATTCAGCCCCAGCATTTT. Its translation is CASSWTGSIQPQHF.

V gene TRBV29-1 combines with J gene TRBJ1-3, with TRBD1 matching 9 bases. The ends lost 6 bases at V and 4 bases at J; junction bases unmatched: 7. The CDR3 loop spans 14 amino acids. Germline V lookup: CDR1 SQVTM, CDR2 ANQGSEA. The chain's CDR3 is CSVDLDRGGNTIYF. The CDR3 region has the DNA TGCAGCGTGGATCTCGACAGGGGGGGAAACACCATATATTTT.

This clonotype was seen at least ten times. The chain links TRBV13 to TRBJ1-1; D gene unclear. The V end lost 1 base, the J end lost 8 bases, and 11 bases lay between the germline ends. Germline assignment: CDR1 PRHDT and CDR2 FYEKMQ (reference sequence). CDR3 length: 13 amino acids. The CDR3 nucleotides read TGTGCCAGCAGCTTAGAGGGATCTTCAGAAGCTTTCTTT. Amino acid sequence: CASSLEGSSEAFF.

The table lists this clonotype with many counts. The gene calls are TRBV20-1 and TRBJ1-4; 8 positions agree with TRBD1. Germline assignment: CDR1 DFQATT and CDR2 SNEGSKA (reference sequence). This CDR3 has 15 residues. Trimming cost V 3 bases and J 6 bases; bases outside gene matches: 9. CDR3 in amino acids: CSARTTGQGDEKLFF. CDR3 bases: TGCAGTGCTAGGACCACTGGACAGGGCGATGAAAAACTGTTTTTT.

The rearrangement uses TRBV19 and TRBJ2-5; possible D gene TRBD2, 5 bases. Germline lookup yields CDR1 LNHDA and CDR2 SQIVND (reference sequence). The CDR3 has 14 residues. Trimming removed 7 bases from V and 11 bases from J, with 23 bases in between. CDR3 sequence: CASTPTGRTENQYF. The CDR3 DNA sequence: TGTGCCAGTACCCCTACGGGGAGAACGGAGAATCAGTACTTC.

This clonotype has at least ten counts. The genes are TRBV20-1 and TRBJ1-5, with 7 bases identical to TRBD1. J was trimmed by 7 bases and V by 2 bases; bases with no gene match: 2. Germline loops: CDR1 DFQATT, CDR2 SNEGSKA (reference sequence). This CDR3 comprises 12 residues. The CDR3 nucleotides read TGCAGTGCTAGACAGGGGGTACAGCCCCAGCATTTT. Its protein product is CSARQGVQPQHF.

A remark on this clonotype: A much more abundant neighbour one base away suggests this may be a read error. The gene calls are TRBV9 and TRBJ2-5; 11 nucleotides line up with TRBD2. Germline assignment: CDR1 SGDLS and CDR2 YYNGEE. V lost 3 bases, J lost 9 bases, and 7 bases stayed unmatched. The CDR3 contains 14 residues. CDR3 sequence reads: CASSDSGGAEAQYF. CDR3 DNA: TGTGCCAGCAGCGATAGCGGGGGGGCGGAGGCCCAGTACTTC.

The V call is TRBV12-3 or TRBV12-4, the J call TRBJ1-1; D is perhaps TRBD1 (5 bases). The V end lost 3 bases, the J end lost 0 bases, and 17 bases lay between the germline ends. There are 17 residues in the CDR3. Written as DNA, the CDR3 is TGTGCCAGCAGTTTTTCGGAGGGCAGGGCCCTGAACACTGAAGCTTTCTTT. This encodes CASSFSEGRALNTEAFF.

This clonotype was counted many times. DNA of the CDR3: TGCAGTGCTAGAGAATCCTCAAGGGGGTTCCACGAGCAGTACTTC. This gives the protein CSARESSRGFHEQYF. V is TRBV20-1 and J is TRBJ2-7; possible D gene TRBD1, 6 bases. The V end was cut by 0 bases, the J end by 5 bases, with 17 bases between. Germline CDR1 is DFQATT and CDR2 is SNEGSKA (reference sequence). The CDR3 totals 15 residues.

A word on this clonotype: With a much larger clone just one base away, this may be a read error. The chain combines TRBV19 with TRBJ2-7, with D perhaps TRBD1 or TRBD2 (5 bases each). V gave up 4 bases and J gave up 2 bases, with 12 bases separating them. The CDR3 has 14 residues. Per germline, CDR1 LNHDA and CDR2 SQIVND (reference sequence). CDR3 bases: TGTGCCAGTAGTAACCCGGGACGGCCCTACGAGCAGTACTTC. As protein: CASSNPGRPYEQYF.

Only a few counts were recorded for this clonotype. The chain recombines TRBV5-6 with TRBJ2-5; 16 bases align to TRBD2. Germline V CDR1 and CDR2: SGHDT, YYEEEE. After removal of 3 bases from V and 5 bases from J, the junction contained 16 bases not matched to a gene. The CDR3 extends over 20 amino acids. CDR3 nucleotides: TGTGCCAGCAGCTCTAAAGTCCCGGGACTAGCGGGGGGGCCACGCGAGACCCAGTACTTC. Protein sequence: CASSSKVPGLAGGPRETQYF. Full variable domain (rest looked up from reference TRBV5-6 and TRBJ2-5): DAGVTQSPTHLIKTRGQQVTLRCSPKSGHDTVSWYQQALGQGPQFIFQYYEEEERQRGNFPDRFSGHQFPNYSSELNVNALLLGDSALYLCASSSKVPGLAGGPRETQYFGPGTRLLVL.

The CDR3 reads CAISTGTGYGYTF. The CDR3 region has the DNA TGTGCCATCAGTACCGGGACAGGGTATGGCTACACCTTC. The chain combines TRBV10-3 with TRBJ1-2; 9 bases line up with TRBD1. Germline CDR1 is ENHRY and CDR2 is SYGVKD. The CDR3 loop spans 13 amino acids. With V trimmed by 5 bases and J by 5 bases, 3 bases remained unmatched.